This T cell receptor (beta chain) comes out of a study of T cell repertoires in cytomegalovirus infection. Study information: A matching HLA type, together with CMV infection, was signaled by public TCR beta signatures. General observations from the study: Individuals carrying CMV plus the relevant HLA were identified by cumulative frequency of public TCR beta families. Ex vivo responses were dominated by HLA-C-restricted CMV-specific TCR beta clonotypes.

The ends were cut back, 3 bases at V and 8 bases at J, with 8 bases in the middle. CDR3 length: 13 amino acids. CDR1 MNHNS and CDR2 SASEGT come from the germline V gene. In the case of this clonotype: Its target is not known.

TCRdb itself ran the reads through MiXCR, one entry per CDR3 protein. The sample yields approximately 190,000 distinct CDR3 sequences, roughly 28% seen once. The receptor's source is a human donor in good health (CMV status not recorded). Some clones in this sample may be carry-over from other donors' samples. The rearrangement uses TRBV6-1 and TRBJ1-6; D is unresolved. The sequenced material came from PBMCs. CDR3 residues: CASSDRTDSPLHF. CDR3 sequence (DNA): TGTGCCAGCAGTGACCGAACGGATTCACCCCTCCACTTT.